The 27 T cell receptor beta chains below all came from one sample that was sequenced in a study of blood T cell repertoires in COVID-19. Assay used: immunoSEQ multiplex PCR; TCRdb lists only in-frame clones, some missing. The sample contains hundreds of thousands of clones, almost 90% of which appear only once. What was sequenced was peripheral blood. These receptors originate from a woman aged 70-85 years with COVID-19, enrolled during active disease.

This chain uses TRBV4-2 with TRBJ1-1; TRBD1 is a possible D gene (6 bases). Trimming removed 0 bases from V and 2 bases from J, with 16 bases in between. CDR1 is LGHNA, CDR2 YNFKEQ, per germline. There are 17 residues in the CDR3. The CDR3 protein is CASSQETNREPNTEAFF. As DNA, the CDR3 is TGTGCCAGCAGCCAAGAAACCAACAGGGAGCCCAACACTGAAGCTTTCTTT.

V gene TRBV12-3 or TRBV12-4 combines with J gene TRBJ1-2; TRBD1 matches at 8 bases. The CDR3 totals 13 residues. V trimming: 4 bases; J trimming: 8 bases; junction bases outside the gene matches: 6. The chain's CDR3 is CASSSRTGKGYTF. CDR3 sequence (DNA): TGTGCCAGCAGTTCTCGGACAGGGAAAGGCTACACCTTC.

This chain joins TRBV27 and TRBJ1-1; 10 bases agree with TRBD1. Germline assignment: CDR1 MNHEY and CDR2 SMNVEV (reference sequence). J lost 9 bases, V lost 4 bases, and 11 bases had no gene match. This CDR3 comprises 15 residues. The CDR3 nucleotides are TGTGCCAGCAGTTCCCTGACAGGGGGCGACTTGAAAGCTTTCTTT. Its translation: CASSSLTGGDLKAFF.

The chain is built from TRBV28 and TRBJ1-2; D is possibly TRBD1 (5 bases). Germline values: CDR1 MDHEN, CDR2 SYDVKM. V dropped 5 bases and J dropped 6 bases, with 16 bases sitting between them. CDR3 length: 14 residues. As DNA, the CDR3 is TGTGCCAGCAGTCCCCACCCAGGGTCTGATGGCTACACCTTC. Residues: CASSPHPGSDGYTF.

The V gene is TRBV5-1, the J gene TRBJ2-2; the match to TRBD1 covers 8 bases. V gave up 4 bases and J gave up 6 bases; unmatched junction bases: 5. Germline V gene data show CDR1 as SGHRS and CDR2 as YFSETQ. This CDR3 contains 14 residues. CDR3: CASSHQGAAGELFF. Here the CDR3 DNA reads TGCGCCAGCAGCCACCAGGGGGCGGCCGGGGAGCTGTTTTTT.

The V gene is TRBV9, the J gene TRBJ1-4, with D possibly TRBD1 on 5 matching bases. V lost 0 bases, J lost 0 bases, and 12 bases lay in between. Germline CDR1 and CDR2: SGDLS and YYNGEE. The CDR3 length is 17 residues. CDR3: CASSVGQYFATNEKLFF. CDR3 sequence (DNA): TGTGCCAGCAGCGTAGGACAGTATTTTGCAACTAATGAAAAACTGTTTTTT.

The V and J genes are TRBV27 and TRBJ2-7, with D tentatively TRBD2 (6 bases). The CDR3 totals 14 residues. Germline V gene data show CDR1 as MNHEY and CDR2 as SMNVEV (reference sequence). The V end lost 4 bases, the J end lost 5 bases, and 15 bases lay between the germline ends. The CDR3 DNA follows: TGTGCCAGCAGTTCCTCGGGGGAGGTAAACGAGCAGTACTTC. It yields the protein CASSSSGEVNEQYF.

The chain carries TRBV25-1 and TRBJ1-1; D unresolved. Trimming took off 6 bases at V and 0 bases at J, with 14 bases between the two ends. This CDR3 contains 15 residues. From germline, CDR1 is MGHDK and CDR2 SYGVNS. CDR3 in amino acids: CASSPIGRVNTEAFF. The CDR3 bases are TGTGCCAGCAGCCCTATAGGGAGGGTGAACACTGAAGCTTTCTTT.

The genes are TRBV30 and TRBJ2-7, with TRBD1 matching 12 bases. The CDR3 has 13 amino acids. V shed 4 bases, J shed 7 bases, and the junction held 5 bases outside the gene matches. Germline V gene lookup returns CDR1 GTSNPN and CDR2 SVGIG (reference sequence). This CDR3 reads CAWTRDRGQEQYF. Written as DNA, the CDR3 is TGTGCCTGGACCCGGGACAGGGGGCAAGAGCAGTACTTC. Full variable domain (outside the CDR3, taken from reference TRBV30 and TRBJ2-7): SQTIHQWPATLVQPVGSPLSLECTVEGTSNPNLYWYRQAAGRGLQLLFYSVGIGQISSEVPQNLSASRPQDRQFILSSKKLLLSDSGFYLCAWTRDRGQEQYFGPGTRLTVT.

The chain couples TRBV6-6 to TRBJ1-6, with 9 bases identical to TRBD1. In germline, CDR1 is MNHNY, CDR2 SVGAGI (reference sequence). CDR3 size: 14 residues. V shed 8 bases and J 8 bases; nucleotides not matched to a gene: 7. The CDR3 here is CASGEQGADSPLHF. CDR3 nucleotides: TGTGCCAGCGGGGAACAGGGGGCGGATTCACCCCTCCACTTT.

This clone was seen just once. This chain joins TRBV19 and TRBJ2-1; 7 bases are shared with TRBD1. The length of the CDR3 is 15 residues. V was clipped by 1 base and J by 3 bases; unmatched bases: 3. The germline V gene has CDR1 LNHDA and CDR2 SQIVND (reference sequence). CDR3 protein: CASSIGGTVYNEQFF. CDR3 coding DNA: TGTGCCAGTAGTATAGGAGGGACAGTCTACAATGAGCAGTTCTTC.

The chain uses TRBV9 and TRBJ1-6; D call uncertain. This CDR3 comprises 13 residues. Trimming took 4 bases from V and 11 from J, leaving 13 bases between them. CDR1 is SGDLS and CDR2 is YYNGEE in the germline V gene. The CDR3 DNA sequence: TGTGCCAGCAGCTCCGGGGATGGGCCACCCCTCCACTTT. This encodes CASSSGDGPPLHF.

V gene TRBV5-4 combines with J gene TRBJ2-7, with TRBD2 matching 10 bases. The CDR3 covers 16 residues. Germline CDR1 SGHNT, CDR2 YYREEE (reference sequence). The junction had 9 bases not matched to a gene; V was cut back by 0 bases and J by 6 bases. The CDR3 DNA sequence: TGTGCCAGCAGCTTGGGGACTAGCGGCGGGCTTCCCGAGCAGTACTTC. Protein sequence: CASSLGTSGGLPEQYF.

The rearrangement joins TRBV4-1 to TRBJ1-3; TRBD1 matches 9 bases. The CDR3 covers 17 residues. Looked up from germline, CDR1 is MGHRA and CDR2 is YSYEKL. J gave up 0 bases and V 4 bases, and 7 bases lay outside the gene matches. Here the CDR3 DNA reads TGCGCCAGCAGCCCTACGACAGGGGGTTCCTCTGGAAACACCATATATTTT. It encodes CASSPTTGGSSGNTIYF.

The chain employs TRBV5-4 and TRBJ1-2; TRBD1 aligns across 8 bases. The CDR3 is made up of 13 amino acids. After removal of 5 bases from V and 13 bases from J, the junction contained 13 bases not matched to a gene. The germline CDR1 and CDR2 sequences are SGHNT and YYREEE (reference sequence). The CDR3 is CASSSGQGILSTF. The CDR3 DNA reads TGTGCCAGCAGTTCCGGACAGGGTATTCTGTCCACCTTC.

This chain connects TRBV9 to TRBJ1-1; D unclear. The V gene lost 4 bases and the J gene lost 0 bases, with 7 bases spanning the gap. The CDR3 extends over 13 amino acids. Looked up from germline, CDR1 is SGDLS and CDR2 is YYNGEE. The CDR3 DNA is TGTGCCAGCAGCCCCACTTTGAACACTGAAGCTTTCTTT. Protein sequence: CASSPTLNTEAFF.

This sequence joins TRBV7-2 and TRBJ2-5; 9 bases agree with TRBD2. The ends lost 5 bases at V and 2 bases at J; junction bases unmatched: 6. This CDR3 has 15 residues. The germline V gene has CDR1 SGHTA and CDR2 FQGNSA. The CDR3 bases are TGTGCCAGCAGCCGTCAGCGGGGGGTACAAGAGACCCAGTACTTC. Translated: CASSRQRGVQETQYF. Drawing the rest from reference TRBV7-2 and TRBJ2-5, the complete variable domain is GAGVSQSPSNKVTEKGKDVELRCDPISGHTALYWYRQSLGQGLEFLIYFQGNSAPDKSGLPSDRFSAERTGGSVSTLTIQRTQQEDSAVYLCASSRQRGVQETQYFGPGTRLLVL.

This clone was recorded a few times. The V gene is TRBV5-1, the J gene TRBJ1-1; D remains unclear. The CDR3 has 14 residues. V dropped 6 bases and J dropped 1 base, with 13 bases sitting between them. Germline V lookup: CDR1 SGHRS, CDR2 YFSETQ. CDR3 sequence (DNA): TGCGCCAGCACGAGGGAGCCCCCGAACACTGAAGCTTTCTTT. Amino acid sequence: CASTREPPNTEAFF. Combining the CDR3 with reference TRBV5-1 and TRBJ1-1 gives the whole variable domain KAGVTQTPRYLIKTRGQQVTLSCSPISGHRSVSWYQQTPGQGLQFLFEYFSETQRNKGNFPGRFSGRQFSNSRSEMNVSTLELGDSALYLCASTREPPNTEAFFGQGTRLTVV.

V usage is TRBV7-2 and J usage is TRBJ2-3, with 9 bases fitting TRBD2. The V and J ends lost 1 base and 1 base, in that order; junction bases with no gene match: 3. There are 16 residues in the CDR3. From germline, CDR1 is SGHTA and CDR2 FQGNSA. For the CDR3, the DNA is TGTGCCAGCAGCTTAGATCTAGCGGGGCGCACAGATACGCAGTATTTT. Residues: CASSLDLAGRTDTQYF. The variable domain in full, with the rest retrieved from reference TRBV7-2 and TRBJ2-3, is GAGVSQSPSNKVTEKGKDVELRCDPISGHTALYWYRQSLGQGLEFLIYFQGNSAPDKSGLPSDRFSAERTGGSVSTLTIQRTQQEDSAVYLCASSLDLAGRTDTQYFGPGTRLTVL.

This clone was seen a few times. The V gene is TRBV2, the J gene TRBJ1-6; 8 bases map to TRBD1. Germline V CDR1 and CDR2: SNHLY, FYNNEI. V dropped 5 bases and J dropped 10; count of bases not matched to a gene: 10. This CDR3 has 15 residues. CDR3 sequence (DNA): TGTGCCAGCAGTTTGGGACAGGCGGGACGGTCACCCCTCCACTTT. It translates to CASSLGQAGRSPLHF. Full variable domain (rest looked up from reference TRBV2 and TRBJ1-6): EPEVTQTPSHQVTQMGQEVILRCVPISNHLYFYWYRQILGQKVEFLVSFYNNEISEKSEIFDDQFSVERPDGSNFTLKIRSTKLEDSAMYFCASSLGQAGRSPLHFGNGTRLTVT.

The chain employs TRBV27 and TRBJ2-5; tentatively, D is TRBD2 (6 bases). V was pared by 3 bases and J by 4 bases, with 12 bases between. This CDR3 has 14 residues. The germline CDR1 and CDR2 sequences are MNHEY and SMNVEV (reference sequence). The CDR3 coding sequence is TGTGCCAGCAGTTTTGTGGGGGGAAGAGAGACCCAGTACTTC. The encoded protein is CASSFVGGRETQYF.

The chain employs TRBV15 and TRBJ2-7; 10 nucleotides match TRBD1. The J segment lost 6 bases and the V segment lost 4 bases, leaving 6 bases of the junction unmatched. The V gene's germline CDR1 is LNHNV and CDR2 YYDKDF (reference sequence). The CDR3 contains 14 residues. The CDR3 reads CATSIRDRGGEQYF. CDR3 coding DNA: TGTGCCACCAGCATAAGGGACAGGGGAGGCGAGCAGTACTTC.

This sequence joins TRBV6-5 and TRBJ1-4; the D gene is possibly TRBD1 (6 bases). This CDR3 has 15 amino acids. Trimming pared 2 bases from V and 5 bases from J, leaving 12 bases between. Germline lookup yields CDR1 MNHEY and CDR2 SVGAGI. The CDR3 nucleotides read TGTGCCAGCAGTTACGGTCCGGGGGGCAATGAAAAACTGTTTTTT. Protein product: CASSYGPGGNEKLFF.

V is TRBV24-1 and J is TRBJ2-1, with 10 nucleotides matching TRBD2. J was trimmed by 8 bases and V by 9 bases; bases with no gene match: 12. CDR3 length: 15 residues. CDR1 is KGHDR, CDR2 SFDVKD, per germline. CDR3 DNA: TGTGCCACCCGGGAGCAGCGGGGGGGCCTCGATGAGCAGTTCTTC. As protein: CATREQRGGLDEQFF.

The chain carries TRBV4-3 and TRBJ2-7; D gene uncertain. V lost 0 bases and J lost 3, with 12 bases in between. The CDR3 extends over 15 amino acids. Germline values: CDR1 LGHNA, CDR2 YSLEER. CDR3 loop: CASSQDRPGVYEQYF. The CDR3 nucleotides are TGCGCCAGCAGCCAAGATCGCCCAGGCGTCTACGAGCAGTACTTC.

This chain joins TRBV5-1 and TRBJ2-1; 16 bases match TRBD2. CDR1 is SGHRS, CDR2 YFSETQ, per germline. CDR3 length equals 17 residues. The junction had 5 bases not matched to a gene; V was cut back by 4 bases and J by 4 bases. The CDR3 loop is CASSVPGLAGGYNEQFF. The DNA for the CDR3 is TGCGCCAGCAGCGTACCGGGACTAGCGGGGGGGTACAATGAGCAGTTCTTC.

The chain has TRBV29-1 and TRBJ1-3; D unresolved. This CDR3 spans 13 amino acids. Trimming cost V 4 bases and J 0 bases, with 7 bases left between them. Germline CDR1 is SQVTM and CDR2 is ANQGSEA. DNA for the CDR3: TGCAGCGTTGCGACTGACTCTGGAAACACCATATATTTT. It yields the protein CSVATDSGNTIYF.